Listed below are T cell receptor beta chains from one sample, sequenced in a study of cytomegalovirus exposure and HLA in healthy donors. TCRdb's copy holds only in-frame clones and misses some; the assay was immunoSEQ multiplex PCR. The sample includes fewer than 200,000 clones, roughly 81% seen only once; the top ten take approximately 13%. Specimen: PBMCs. Receptors were obtained from a woman in her 50s in good health and CMV-seronegative. Both conserved end residues are part of each CDR3. Fields, in order: V gene, J gene, clone size, CDR3 protein. Clone size is stated in some rows and not others, as once, few, many or a class when expanded.

V gene: TRBV29-1
J gene: TRBJ2-7
clone size: .
CDR3 protein: CSVARTGTSGSREQYF

V gene: TRBV5-4
J gene: TRBJ1-1
clone size: .
CDR3 protein: CASSLVGAETEAFF

V gene: TRBV28
J gene: TRBJ1-5
clone size: .
CDR3 protein: CASSPELSNQPQHF

V gene: TRBV11-3
J gene: TRBJ2-5
clone size: .
CDR3 protein: CASSNGQTQETQYF

V gene: TRBV4-3
J gene: TRBJ2-2
clone size: .
CDR3 protein: CASSQAGGYTGELFF

V gene: TRBV6-5
J gene: TRBJ2-2
clone size: .
CDR3 protein: CASSYFEQGGTGELFF

V gene: TRBV4-2
J gene: TRBJ1-2
clone size: .
CDR3 protein: CASSQGDSETYGYTF

V gene: TRBV9
J gene: TRBJ1-2
clone size: .
CDR3 protein: CASSVGGQGAREGGYTF

V gene: TRBV28
J gene: TRBJ1-5
clone size: .
CDR3 protein: CASSSHLLVSNQPQHF

V gene: TRBV5-6
J gene: TRBJ1-2
clone size: .
CDR3 protein: CASSLDLQGRYGYTF

V gene: TRBV7-8
J gene: TRBJ2-7
clone size: few
CDR3 protein: CASSLGRGQGSYEQYF

V gene: TRBV6-5
J gene: TRBJ2-5
clone size: .
CDR3 protein: CASSYSSGTQYF

V gene: TRBV7-6
J gene: TRBJ1-2
clone size: .
CDR3 protein: CASSAQGQGVGGYTF

V gene: TRBV18
J gene: TRBJ2-1
clone size: .
CDR3 protein: CASRFGGLTSYNEQFF

V gene: TRBV5-8
J gene: TRBJ2-7
clone size: .
CDR3 protein: CASSLQQGAEQYF

V gene: TRBV4-1
J gene: TRBJ1-6
clone size: .
CDR3 protein: CASSQEGQVGRSPLHF

V gene: TRBV7-9
J gene: TRBJ2-7
clone size: .
CDR3 protein: CASSYLRTGGINEQYF

V gene: TRBV7-2
J gene: TRBJ2-3
clone size: .
CDR3 protein: CASSLMGKTDTQYF

V gene: TRBV2
J gene: TRBJ1-5
clone size: .
CDR3 protein: CASSEAPPGNQPQHF

V gene: TRBV27
J gene: TRBJ1-2
clone size: .
CDR3 protein: CASSPQTGTGHAYGYTF

V gene: TRBV10-3
J gene: TRBJ2-6
clone size: .
CDR3 protein: CALRGVNRSGANVLTF

V gene: TRBV5-4
J gene: TRBJ1-4
clone size: .
CDR3 protein: CASSLQGVNEKLFF

V gene: TRBV6-1
J gene: TRBJ1-5
clone size: once
CDR3 protein: CASSRDRGSQPQHF

V gene: TRBV7-2
J gene: TRBJ2-7
clone size: .
CDR3 protein: CASSPSGHYEQYF

V gene: TRBV28
J gene: TRBJ2-1
clone size: .
CDR3 protein: CASSAGQPYNEQFF

V gene: TRBV20-1
J gene: TRBJ2-5
clone size: .
CDR3 protein: CIPRKETQYF

V gene: TRBV19
J gene: TRBJ1-2
clone size: .
CDR3 protein: CASRSGQINYGYTF

V gene: TRBV28
J gene: TRBJ1-1
clone size: .
CDR3 protein: CASSPAWDRATLNTEAFF

V gene: TRBV7-2
J gene: TRBJ2-7
clone size: .
CDR3 protein: CASSLGTGPVYEQYF

V gene: TRBV9
J gene: TRBJ1-1
clone size: once
CDR3 protein: CASSPRGGGITEAFF

V gene: TRBV6-6
J gene: TRBJ1-1
clone size: .
CDR3 protein: CASSRGTAGTEAFF

V gene: TRBV29-1
J gene: TRBJ2-7
clone size: few
CDR3 protein: CSVEDSRGLAYEQYF

V gene: TRBV27
J gene: TRBJ2-1
clone size: .
CDR3 protein: CASSLGSGVEQFF

V gene: TRBV10-3
J gene: TRBJ1-6
clone size: .
CDR3 protein: CAISESRDSPLHF

V gene: TRBV7-2
J gene: TRBJ2-7
clone size: .
CDR3 protein: CASSSDRLYEQYF

V gene: TRBV7-9
J gene: TRBJ2-5
clone size: .
CDR3 protein: CASSSKDLYQETQYF

V gene: TRBV7-2
J gene: TRBJ2-4
clone size: once
CDR3 protein: CASSSRPPGGLVKNIQYF

V gene: TRBV9
J gene: TRBJ2-6
clone size: .
CDR3 protein: CASSVLTGPSSGANVLTF

V gene: TRBV28
J gene: TRBJ1-2
clone size: .
CDR3 protein: CASSTGDSGYTF

V gene: TRBV7-2
J gene: TRBJ2-5
clone size: .
CDR3 protein: CASSFDRGGETQYF

V gene: TRBV11-2
J gene: TRBJ1-3
clone size: .
CDR3 protein: CASSLNTGNTIYF

V gene: TRBV5-1
J gene: TRBJ2-3
clone size: .
CDR3 protein: CASSLAGQGATDTQYF

V gene: TRBV28
J gene: TRBJ1-2
clone size: .
CDR3 protein: CASRIGQENYGYTF

V gene: TRBV4-3
J gene: TRBJ1-1
clone size: .
CDR3 protein: CASSQDSGGTEAFF

V gene: TRBV7-2
J gene: TRBJ1-2
clone size: .
CDR3 protein: CASSLDPGGVDGYTF

V gene: TRBV9
J gene: TRBJ2-3
clone size: .
CDR3 protein: CASSGTGSSTDTQYF

V gene: TRBV5-5
J gene: TRBJ2-1
clone size: .
CDR3 protein: CATLPGLADNNEQFF

V gene: TRBV6-5
J gene: TRBJ1-6
clone size: .
CDR3 protein: CASSYRREGNSPLHF

V gene: TRBV4-3
J gene: TRBJ2-3
clone size: .
CDR3 protein: CASSQRSTDTQYF

V gene: TRBV30
J gene: TRBJ1-1
clone size: .
CDR3 protein: CAWSAEGQGTEAFF

V gene: TRBV6-6
J gene: TRBJ1-1
clone size: .
CDR3 protein: CTSSYSSLNTEAFF

V gene: TRBV5-4
J gene: TRBJ1-1
clone size: .
CDR3 protein: CASSPRQGGKNTEAFF

V gene: TRBV7-9
J gene: TRBJ1-4
clone size: once
CDR3 protein: CASSLGGTPNEKLFF